This TCR beta chain originates from a study of cytomegalovirus exposure and HLA in healthy donors. Germline lookup yields CDR1 MNHEY and CDR2 SVGAGI. With 0 bases clipped from V and 9 bases from J, the junction kept 6 bases outside the gene matches. The CDR3 is 15 amino acids. The PCR made use of 60 Vbeta and 13 Jbeta primers. The data were produced by immunoSEQ multiplex PCR, yet TCRdb's version contains in-frame clones alone and is incomplete. The sample yields over 110,000 clones, 70% to 85% seen once. The study's findings and limits: Rare TCR sequences dominated, though some public TCRs recurred in many donors. With later analysis, a missense DCLRE1C variant became linked to TCR beta V- and J-gene trimming.

Comment on this clone: The antigen is unknown.

The chain carries TRBV6-5 and TRBJ2-1; 9 nucleotides align to TRBD2. The receptor comes from a male donor in good health and CMV-seronegative. Sequenced input: PBMCs. CDR3 coding DNA: TGTGCCAGCAGTTACTCGGGTGGCGGGAGGGGTGAGCAGTTCTTC. Translated: CASSYSGGGRGEQFF.